This TCR beta chain was identified in a study of OX40 agonist ivuxolimab in advanced cancers. The overall study: Treatment received earlier with anti-PD-1, anti-PD-L1 or anti-CTLA-4 agents was allowed, and under 50% had some. Study observations and caveats: A proportion of nonresponders additionally exhibited low normalized T-cell clonal expansion.

TCRdb's copy holds only in-frame clones and misses some; the assay was immunoSEQ multiplex PCR. The sample carries 100,000 to 150,000 clones, roughly nine tenths recorded once. Per the germline V gene, CDR1 is MNHNS and CDR2 is SASEGT. This CDR3 contains 15 residues. After removal of 4 bases from V and 0 bases from J, the junction contained 3 bases not matched to a gene. Sampling times: baseline, cycle 4 day 1, cycle 7 day 1. As concerns this clone: Antigen: not known.

Sequences were derived from CD4+ or CD8+ T cells sorted from blood, sampled in a trial of the OX40 agonist ivuxolimab. This sequence joins TRBV6-1 and TRBJ1-1; 9 bases are a match to TRBD1. The TCR originated in an adult with an advanced solid tumor such as melanoma, head and neck, liver or kidney cancer. Here the CDR3 reads CASSGQGGMNTEAFF. The CDR3 nucleotides read TGTGCCAGCAGTGGACAGGGGGGCATGAACACTGAAGCTTTCTTT.